A selection of T cell receptor beta chains follows, all from one sample in a study of graft-versus-host responses after intestinal transplantation. What these receptors recognize is not known. Using immunoSEQ multiplex PCR, the repertoire was profiled, and TCRdb retains in-frame clones only, with some absent. The sample lists more than 70,000 clones, under 95% occurring once. Specimen: unstimulated CD8+ T cells sorted from spleen or lymph node cells, collected before transplant. The receptors come from a human donor who was the organ donor for an intestinal transplant. The CDR3 runs from the conserved cysteine through the conserved F or W. D genes are given only for firm matches. Clone size is shown for a subset of rows, as once, few, many or a class of expanded clone.

v_gene: TRBV19; abundance: few; d_gene: -; j_gene: TRBJ1-4; CDR3aa: CASKPTGSAKWTNEKLFF; CDR3nt: TGTGCCAGTAAACCAACCGGGAGTGCGAAGTGGACTAATGAAAAACTGTTTTTT
v_gene: TRBV27; abundance: -; d_gene: TRBD1; j_gene: TRBJ1-2; CDR3aa: CASSLSGTGYGYTF; CDR3nt: TGTGCCAGCAGTTTATCGGGGACAGGATATGGCTACACCTTC
v_gene: TRBV19; abundance: -; d_gene: -; j_gene: TRBJ2-1; CDR3aa: CASSEVGGLLEQFF; CDR3nt: TGTGCCAGCTCCGAGGTGGGGGGGCTACTTGAGCAGTTCTTC
v_gene: TRBV21-1; abundance: once; d_gene: -; j_gene: TRBJ2-5; CDR3aa: CASSKKVAGETQYF; CDR3nt: TGTGCCAGCAGCAAAAAGGTAGCGGGGGAGACCCAGTACTTC
v_gene: TRBV27; abundance: -; d_gene: -; j_gene: TRBJ1-1; CDR3aa: CASRFSGNTEAFF; CDR3nt: TGTGCCAGCAGATTTAGCGGCAACACTGAAGCTTTCTTT
v_gene: TRBV4-1; abundance: -; d_gene: -; j_gene: TRBJ1-6; CDR3aa: CASSQSPNTRYSPLHF; CDR3nt: TGCGCCAGCAGCCAAAGTCCCAACACGAGGTATTCACCCCTCCACTTT
v_gene: TRBV5-6; abundance: once; d_gene: TRBD2; j_gene: TRBJ2-7; CDR3aa: CASSHAGGYEQYF; CDR3nt: TGTGCCAGCAGCCACGCGGGGGGCTACGAGCAGTACTTC
v_gene: TRBV14; abundance: -; d_gene: TRBD2; j_gene: TRBJ2-7; CDR3aa: CASSQGGGGDTYEQYF; CDR3nt: TGTGCCAGCAGCCAAGGAGGCGGGGGGGACACCTACGAGCAGTACTTC
v_gene: TRBV4-3; abundance: once; d_gene: TRBD1; j_gene: TRBJ2-1; CDR3aa: CASSQDIGQGEQFF; CDR3nt: TGCGCCAGCAGCCAAGATATCGGACAGGGGGAGCAGTTCTTC
v_gene: TRBV13; abundance: -; d_gene: TRBD2; j_gene: TRBJ2-5; CDR3aa: CASSLSSGGPETQYF; CDR3nt: TGTGCCAGCAGCTTATCCAGCGGGGGACCCGAGACCCAGTACTTC
v_gene: TRBV27; abundance: -; d_gene: TRBD1; j_gene: TRBJ2-7; CDR3aa: CASSPRQGLSYEQYF; CDR3nt: TGTGCCAGCAGTCCCCGACAGGGTCTTTCCTACGAGCAGTACTTC
v_gene: TRBV30; abundance: -; d_gene: -; j_gene: TRBJ1-6; CDR3aa: CAWSVLVGDTYNSPLHF; CDR3nt: TGTGCCTGGAGTGTACTGGTCGGGGATACCTATAATTCACCCCTCCACTTT
v_gene: TRBV6-5; abundance: -; d_gene: TRBD1; j_gene: TRBJ2-7; CDR3aa: CASSYRTGQGGEQYF; CDR3nt: TGTGCCAGCAGTTATAGGACGGGACAGGGGGGCGAGCAGTACTTC
v_gene: TRBV7-9; abundance: -; d_gene: -; j_gene: TRBJ2-1; CDR3aa: CASSFAGGGLSYNEQFF; CDR3nt: TGTGCCAGCAGCTTCGCGGGTGGGGGCCTCTCCTACAATGAGCAGTTCTTC
v_gene: TRBV28; abundance: once; d_gene: TRBD1; j_gene: TRBJ1-6; CDR3aa: CASRDRFPHKGSPLHF; CDR3nt: TGTGCCAGCAGGGACAGGTTTCCCCACAAAGGGTCACCCCTCCACTTT
v_gene: TRBV25-1; abundance: -; d_gene: -; j_gene: TRBJ2-3; CDR3aa: CASSEYRGDSTDTQYF; CDR3nt: TGTGCCAGCAGTGAATACAGGGGGGATAGCACAGATACGCAGTATTTT
v_gene: TRBV7-8; abundance: once; d_gene: -; j_gene: TRBJ1-1; CDR3aa: CASRQDTEAFF; CDR3nt: TGTGCCAGCCGTCAGGACACTGAAGCTTTCTTT
v_gene: TRBV7-2; abundance: -; d_gene: TRBD2; j_gene: TRBJ2-7; CDR3aa: CASSELAGATYEQYF; CDR3nt: TGTGCCAGCAGCGAACTAGCGGGGGCCACGTACGAGCAGTACTTC
v_gene: TRBV6-6; abundance: -; d_gene: -; j_gene: TRBJ1-1; CDR3aa: CASRTLGGNTEAFF; CDR3nt: TGTGCCAGCAGGACCCTGGGGGGAAACACTGAAGCTTTCTTT
v_gene: TRBV28; abundance: -; d_gene: -; j_gene: TRBJ1-3; CDR3aa: CASSFLSGGNTIYF; CDR3nt: TGTGCCAGCAGTTTTCTATCGGGAGGAAACACCATATATTTT
v_gene: TRBV9; abundance: -; d_gene: -; j_gene: TRBJ2-1; CDR3aa: CASSVAVRGNEQFF; CDR3nt: TGTGCCAGCAGCGTAGCGGTCAGGGGTAATGAGCAGTTCTTC
v_gene: TRBV30; abundance: -; d_gene: -; j_gene: TRBJ2-5; CDR3aa: CAFGQGGLQETQYF; CDR3nt: TGTGCCTTCGGACAGGGAGGGCTCCAAGAGACCCAGTACTTC
v_gene: TRBV5-1; abundance: -; d_gene: -; j_gene: TRBJ2-7; CDR3aa: CASSLASLPGEQYF; CDR3nt: TGCGCCAGCAGCTTGGCTAGCCTCCCGGGGGAGCAGTACTTC
v_gene: TRBV9; abundance: -; d_gene: TRBD1; j_gene: TRBJ1-6; CDR3aa: CASSVVDRGSPLHF; CDR3nt: TGTGCCAGCAGCGTAGTGGACAGGGGGTCACCCCTCCACTTT
v_gene: TRBV6-6; abundance: -; d_gene: -; j_gene: TRBJ2-7; CDR3aa: CASSANPYEQYF; CDR3nt: TGTGCCAGCAGTGCTAACCCTTACGAGCAGTACTTC
v_gene: TRBV5-5; abundance: -; d_gene: -; j_gene: TRBJ1-5; CDR3aa: CASSLFGQYSNQPQHF; CDR3nt: TGTGCCAGCAGCTTGTTTGGTCAGTATAGCAATCAGCCCCAGCATTTT
v_gene: TRBV9; abundance: -; d_gene: TRBD2; j_gene: TRBJ2-1; CDR3aa: CASSVGLAGLPSYEQFF; CDR3nt: TGTGCCAGCAGCGTTGGTCTAGCGGGGCTACCTAGTTATGAGCAGTTCTTC
v_gene: TRBV2; abundance: -; d_gene: -; j_gene: TRBJ1-2; CDR3aa: CAVNPGRGGYTF; CDR3nt: TGTGCCGTCAATCCGGGGCGGGGTGGCTACACCTTC
v_gene: TRBV9; abundance: -; d_gene: TRBD1; j_gene: TRBJ1-2; CDR3aa: CASSSGTEPFYGYTF; CDR3nt: TGTGCCAGCAGCTCAGGGACAGAGCCTTTCTATGGCTACACCTTC
v_gene: TRBV7-8; abundance: few; d_gene: TRBD1; j_gene: TRBJ1-2; CDR3aa: CASSLPETGSIPYGYTF; CDR3nt: TGTGCCAGCAGCTTGCCCGAGACAGGGAGCATTCCATATGGCTACACCTTC
v_gene: TRBV4-2; abundance: -; d_gene: -; j_gene: TRBJ2-5; CDR3aa: CASSQRGQGLGETQYF; CDR3nt: TGTGCCAGCAGCCAGAGGGGACAAGGGCTGGGGGAGACCCAGTACTTC
v_gene: TRBV5-4; abundance: -; d_gene: -; j_gene: TRBJ2-7; CDR3aa: CASSSLGRGQYF; CDR3nt: TGTGCCAGCAGCTCCCTTGGCAGAGGGCAGTACTTC
v_gene: TRBV4-2; abundance: once; d_gene: TRBD2; j_gene: TRBJ2-4; CDR3aa: CASSQEGLAGGRDKNIQYF; CDR3nt: TGTGCCAGCAGCCAAGAGGGACTAGCGGGGGGGCGGGACAAAAACATTCAGTACTTC
v_gene: TRBV6-1; abundance: -; d_gene: -; j_gene: TRBJ1-1; CDR3aa: CASSLLRENTEAFF; CDR3nt: TGTGCCAGCAGCCTCCTACGGGAGAACACTGAAGCTTTCTTT
v_gene: TRBV6-1; abundance: -; d_gene: TRBD1; j_gene: TRBJ1-2; CDR3aa: CASSSPTGGRYGYTF; CDR3nt: TGTGCCAGCAGTTCACCGACAGGGGGCCGCTATGGCTACACCTTC
v_gene: TRBV11-2; abundance: -; d_gene: TRBD2; j_gene: TRBJ2-7; CDR3aa: CASSELAGAPYEQYF; CDR3nt: TGTGCCAGCAGCGAACTAGCGGGGGCCCCCTACGAGCAGTACTTC
v_gene: TRBV4-3; abundance: -; d_gene: TRBD1; j_gene: TRBJ2-5; CDR3aa: CASSQEDRDQETQYF; CDR3nt: TGCGCCAGCAGCCAAGAAGACAGGGACCAAGAGACCCAGTACTTC
v_gene: TRBV6-1; abundance: -; d_gene: TRBD2; j_gene: TRBJ2-7; CDR3aa: CASSEWEGSFVEQYF; CDR3nt: TGTGCCAGCAGTGAATGGGAGGGGTCCTTCGTTGAGCAGTACTTC
v_gene: TRBV28; abundance: -; d_gene: TRBD1; j_gene: TRBJ1-2; CDR3aa: CASSFESSPRQGADYGYTF; CDR3nt: TGTGCCAGCAGTTTCGAGTCATCCCCCCGACAGGGGGCCGACTATGGCTACACCTTC
v_gene: TRBV30; abundance: -; d_gene: TRBD2; j_gene: TRBJ2-6; CDR3aa: CAWSVRGGGVSGANVLTF; CDR3nt: TGTGCCTGGAGTGTACGAGGCGGGGGGGTCTCTGGGGCCAACGTCCTGACTTTC
v_gene: TRBV27; abundance: -; d_gene: TRBD1; j_gene: TRBJ2-7; CDR3aa: CASSHRGPYEQYF; CDR3nt: TGTGCCAGCAGTCACAGGGGACCCTACGAGCAGTACTTC
v_gene: TRBV7-9; abundance: -; d_gene: TRBD1; j_gene: TRBJ1-2; CDR3aa: CASSLGRGQDAF; CDR3nt: TGTGCCAGCAGCCTTGGGAGAGGACAGGACGCCTTC
v_gene: TRBV7-2; abundance: -; d_gene: -; j_gene: TRBJ2-7; CDR3aa: CASSFLTDAYEQYF; CDR3nt: TGTGCCAGCAGCTTTTTGACAGATGCCTACGAGCAGTACTTC
v_gene: TRBV7-8; abundance: -; d_gene: TRBD1; j_gene: TRBJ1-2; CDR3aa: CASSSGGTGPIYGYTF; CDR3nt: TGTGCCAGCAGCAGTGGGGGGACAGGGCCTATCTATGGCTACACCTTC
v_gene: TRBV30; abundance: -; d_gene: -; j_gene: TRBJ1-4; CDR3aa: CAWSGLGAANEKLFF; CDR3nt: TGTGCCTGGAGTGGACTAGGGGCGGCTAATGAAAAACTGTTTTTT
v_gene: TRBV4-1; abundance: -; d_gene: -; j_gene: TRBJ1-2; CDR3aa: CASSQQGIANYGYTF; CDR3nt: TGCGCCAGCAGCCAACAGGGGATAGCTAACTATGGCTACACCTTC
v_gene: TRBV15; abundance: -; d_gene: -; j_gene: TRBJ2-2; CDR3aa: CATSPGRTGELFF; CDR3nt: TGTGCCACCAGTCCAGGGAGGACCGGGGAGCTGTTTTTT
v_gene: TRBV27; abundance: -; d_gene: -; j_gene: TRBJ2-3; CDR3aa: CASSLIGIPDTQYF; CDR3nt: TGTGCCAGCAGTTTGATCGGGATTCCAGATACGCAGTATTTT
v_gene: TRBV7-2; abundance: few; d_gene: TRBD1; j_gene: TRBJ2-3; CDR3aa: CASSLGTAGTDTQYF; CDR3nt: TGTGCCAGCAGCCTCGGGACAGCGGGCACAGATACGCAGTATTTT
v_gene: TRBV25-1; abundance: -; d_gene: TRBD1; j_gene: TRBJ1-2; CDR3aa: CASSEINQGASGYTF; CDR3nt: TGTGCCAGCAGTGAAATCAACCAGGGGGCATCTGGCTACACCTTC
v_gene: TRBV6-5; abundance: -; d_gene: TRBD1; j_gene: TRBJ1-4; CDR3aa: CASSYLGTGGEKLFF; CDR3nt: TGTGCCAGCAGTTACCTCGGGACAGGGGGTGAAAAACTGTTTTTT
v_gene: TRBV6-1; abundance: -; d_gene: -; j_gene: TRBJ2-5; CDR3aa: CASGGTIAAGETQYF; CDR3nt: TGTGCCAGCGGGGGAACCATAGCCGCGGGGGAGACCCAGTACTTC
v_gene: TRBV19; abundance: -; d_gene: -; j_gene: TRBJ1-1; CDR3aa: CASTPWAGEGTEAFF; CDR3nt: TGTGCCAGTACCCCCTGGGCGGGGGAGGGCACTGAAGCTTTCTTT
v_gene: TRBV6-6; abundance: -; d_gene: TRBD2; j_gene: TRBJ2-7; CDR3aa: CASSPGLAASHEQYF; CDR3nt: TGTGCCAGCAGTCCTGGACTAGCGGCCTCCCACGAGCAGTACTTC
v_gene: TRBV2; abundance: -; d_gene: -; j_gene: TRBJ1-3; CDR3aa: CASSGGNTIYF; CDR3nt: TGTGCCAGCAGCGGGGGAAACACCATATATTTT
v_gene: TRBV7-9; abundance: once; d_gene: -; j_gene: TRBJ1-3; CDR3aa: CASMSTGVRSGNTIYF; CDR3nt: TGTGCCAGTATGTCGACAGGAGTCCGCTCTGGAAACACCATATATTTT
v_gene: TRBV6-1; abundance: -; d_gene: -; j_gene: TRBJ2-7; CDR3aa: CASSVGQPSTYEQYF; CDR3nt: TGTGCCAGCAGTGTAGGACAGCCGAGCACCTACGAGCAGTACTTC
v_gene: TRBV5-1; abundance: -; d_gene: -; j_gene: TRBJ2-1; CDR3aa: CASSTAPYNEQFF; CDR3nt: TGCGCCAGCAGCACCGCGCCCTACAATGAGCAGTTCTTC